The next 2 T cell receptor beta chains were all read from a single sample in a study of blood T cell repertoires in COVID-19. TCRdb's copy holds only in-frame clones and misses some; the assay was immunoSEQ multiplex PCR. The sample consists of a few hundred thousand clones, around 80% of them appearing once. Specimen: peripheral blood. These receptors were collected from a man aged 35 to 55 who had recovered from COVID-19.

This chain joins TRBV4-3 and TRBJ2-1; TRBD2 might be the D (5 bases). Germline CDR1 LGHNA, CDR2 YSLEER. Trimming took off 3 bases at V and 8 bases at J, with 23 bases between the two ends. There are 17 residues in the CDR3. As DNA, the CDR3 is TGCGCCAGCAGCCAGAATCCGGTTTTGGACGGGATCGATGAGCAGTTCTTC. Translating it yields CASSQNPVLDGIDEQFF.

The chain couples TRBV5-1 to TRBJ2-1; the match to TRBD2 covers 12 bases. CDR1 is SGHRS and CDR2 is YFSETQ in the germline V gene. V lost 4 bases and J lost 0; bases outside the gene matches: 8. This CDR3 contains 18 residues. The CDR3 here is CASSDGLAGRSSYNEQFF. Here the CDR3 DNA reads TGCGCCAGCAGCGACGGACTAGCGGGGCGGAGCTCCTACAATGAGCAGTTCTTC. The entire variable domain, with the rest obtained from reference TRBV5-1 and TRBJ2-1, is as follows: KAGVTQTPRYLIKTRGQQVTLSCSPISGHRSVSWYQQTPGQGLQFLFEYFSETQRNKGNFPGRFSGRQFSNSRSEMNVSTLELGDSALYLCASSDGLAGRSSYNEQFFGPGTRLTVL.